This TCR beta chain comes out of a study of PD-1 blockade in classical Hodgkin lymphoma. The study, taken as a whole, reports: Still unresolved is the cause of the repertoire differences, which may be disease activity or prior therapy.

Trimming cost V 0 bases and J 1 base, with 12 bases left between them. The CDR3 consists of 16 residues. The germline V gene encodes CDR1 MGHRA and CDR2 YSYEKL. The time point was: newly diagnosed, previously untreated cHL patient sample. PBMCs, once thawed, yielded CD8+ T cells isolated by magnetic negative selection. PBMCs from untreated, newly diagnosed classical Hodgkin lymphoma were comparison samples. The table came from immunoSEQ multiplex PCR; TCRdb's copy has only in-frame clones and leaves some out. This table holds approximately 3,500 clones, more than 75% found once. Details on this clone: No antigen is known for it.

Sequenced: CD8+ T cells from blood. This TCR derives from a human donor with classical Hodgkin lymphoma. J is TRBJ1-1 and V is TRBV4-1; D unclear. The CDR3 loop is CASSQDNLEGNTEAFF. DNA of the CDR3: TGCGCCAGCAGCCAAGATAACTTAGAGGGGAACACTGAAGCTTTCTTT.